This T cell receptor (beta chain) was identified in a study of blood T cell repertoires in COVID-19. TCRdb's table, derived via immunoSEQ multiplex PCR, lists solely in-frame clones and lacks some. Of around 190,000 clones in the sample, 80% to 85% are singletons; the top ten hold around 7.3%. Germline assignment: CDR1 WNHNN and CDR2 SYGVQD (reference sequence). CDR3 size: 14 residues. Trimming took off 0 bases at V and 6 bases at J, with 12 bases between the two ends. V is TRBV10-1 and J is TRBJ2-7; no firm D call. The sequenced sample was peripheral blood. The origin of this receptor is a woman aged 70 to 79 with COVID-19, enrolled during active disease. The CDR3 sequence is CASSESLKKPEQYF. The CDR3 nucleotides are TGCGCCAGCAGTGAGTCCCTAAAGAAGCCCGAGCAGTACTTC.